Below, 26 T cell receptor beta chains from the same sample are listed, as sequenced in a study of Tregs in tolerant kidney transplant recipients. Some clones are missing from TCRdb's copy, which holds only in-frame ones; the method was immunoSEQ multiplex PCR. The repertoire table contains about 52,000 clones. Sample: CD4+ T cells from blood, taken before the transplant. The receptor set was obtained from a human donor who received a combined kidney and bone marrow transplant.

About this clone: The sequence runs out 3 residues before the end of the CDR3; the remainder is reconstructed from the germline J gene. The chain carries TRBV20-1 and TRBJ2-5, with 7 positions matching TRBD2. V was clipped by 3 bases and J by 5 bases; unmatched bases: 12. Germline V gene data show CDR1 as DFQATT and CDR2 as SNEGSKA (reference sequence). This CDR3 has 15 amino acids. Incomplete CDR3 DNA: TGCAGTGCTAGTGCCGGGACTACCAAGATGGAGACC. Translating gives CSASAGTTKMET. The entire CDR3 reads CSASAGTTKMETQYF.

On this clone: The sequence runs out 3 residues before the end of the CDR3; the remainder is reconstructed from the germline J gene. V usage is TRBV7-9 and J usage is TRBJ1-4, with 8 bases aligning to TRBD1. Trimming removed 4 bases from V and 7 bases from J; junction bases left unmatched: 8. Germline values: CDR1 SEHNR, CDR2 FQNEAQ (reference sequence). The CDR3 is 15 residues long. The CDR3 sequence is CASSSRQGMVEKLFF. CDR3 bases read: TGTGCCAGCAGCTCCCGACAGGGGATGGTTGAAAAA.

The CDR3 DNA, read in part, is TGTGCCAGCTCACGAACCGGGACAAACTATGGC. Its protein is CASSRTGTNYG. The whole CDR3 protein is CASSRTGTNYGYTF. The gene calls are TRBV18 and TRBJ1-2; D is possibly TRBD1 (6 bases). The observed sequence ends 3 residues before the CDR3 terminus, with the missing tail filled in from the germline J gene. CDR3 length: 14 residues. CDR1 and CDR2 (germline): KGHSH, LQKENI. V was cut by 4 bases and J by 2 bases, with 11 bases left in between.

As for this clone: The read comes to an end 3 residues before the CDR3 does, leaving the germline J gene to fill in the end. This chain links TRBV20-1 with TRBJ1-1, with D perhaps matching TRBD1 (6 bases). The V and J ends lost 0 bases and 4 bases respectively, with 15 bases between them. The CDR3 is 15 residues long. Germline values: CDR1 DFQATT, CDR2 SNEGSKA (reference sequence). The CDR3 reads CSARDRQVMATEAFF. The DNA read from the CDR3 is TGCAGTGCTAGAGATAGACAGGTAATGGCCACTGAA.

Turning to this clone: The read is 3 residues too short to cover the CDR3 end, so that end is filled in from the germline J gene. This rearrangement joins TRBV11-2 to TRBJ1-2, with 7 bases identical to TRBD1. V dropped 2 bases and J dropped 5; count of bases not matched to a gene: 5. The CDR3 is 14 amino acids. Germline V CDR1 and CDR2: SGHAT, FQNNGV. The CDR3 region is CASSLTDRRYGYTF. The covered CDR3 bases are TGTGCCAGCAGCTTAACGGACAGGCGGTATGGC.

Details on this clone: The read terminates 3 residues before the CDR3 end, so the remaining end is supplied by the germline J gene. The chain is built from TRBV6-2 or TRBV6-3 and TRBJ2-3, with 9 bases aligning to TRBD1. CDR1 and CDR2 from the germline V gene are MNHEY and SVGEGT. The CDR3 is 16 amino acids. V was clipped by 2 bases and J by 0 bases; unmatched bases: 3. CDR3 bases read: TGTGCCAGCAGTTACGGGACAGGGAGTAGCACAGATACG. This codes for CASSYGTGSSTDT. The entire CDR3 protein is CASSYGTGSSTDTQYF.

Of note for this clone: The CDR3 extends 3 residues past the end of the read, so its final part is completed from the germline J gene. The chain carries TRBV7-2 and TRBJ2-4, with D maybe TRBD1 (5 bases). The CDR3 totals 15 residues. Germline-derived CDR1 and CDR2 are SGHTA and FQGNSA. V was pared by 3 bases and J by 0 bases, with 9 bases between. This chain's CDR3 is CASSFNRLAKNIQYF. CDR3 DNA, as far as it was read: TGTGCCAGCAGCTTCAACAGGCTAGCCAAAAACATT. Variable domain in full (rest from reference TRBV7-2 and TRBJ2-4): GAGVSQSPSNKVTEKGKDVELRCDPISGHTALYWYRQSLGQGLEFLIYFQGNSAPDKSGLPSDRFSAERTGGSVSTLTIQRTQQEDSAVYLCASSFNRLAKNIQYFGAGTRLSVL.

Points on this clone: The observed sequence ends 3 residues before the CDR3 terminus, with the missing tail filled in from the germline J gene. The chain is built from TRBV18 and TRBJ2-5; D is perhaps TRBD1 (5 bases). Germline loops: CDR1 KGHSH, CDR2 LQKENI. The CDR3 is made up of 14 amino acids. The V end was cut by 4 bases, the J end by 1 base, with 10 bases between. CDR3 region: CASSRLTAQETQYF. Partial CDR3 DNA: TGTGCCAGCTCACGACTGACAGCCCAAGAGACC.

Worth noting for this clone: The missing CDR3 end, 3 residues past where the read stops, is filled in from the germline J gene. V is TRBV19 and J is TRBJ2-4; maybe TRBD2 (6 bases). Looked up from germline, CDR1 is LNHDA and CDR2 is SQIVND (reference sequence). This CDR3 is built from 14 residues. V was pared by 5 bases and J by 6 bases, with 14 bases between. CDR3 amino acids: CASSPPGLANIQYF. Incomplete CDR3 DNA: TGTGCCAGTAGTCCGCCGGGACTCGCAAACATT.

Remarks on this clone: The missing CDR3 end, 3 residues past where the read stops, is filled in from the germline J gene. The rearrangement joins TRBV14 to TRBJ2-5; 8 positions match TRBD2. Looked up from germline, CDR1 is SGHDN and CDR2 is FVKESK. This CDR3 has 15 residues. J gave up 5 bases and V 3 bases, and 8 bases lay outside the gene matches. The sequenced part of the CDR3 DNA is TGTGCCAGCAGCCAGTTCAGCGGGAGCGATGAGACC. It codes for CASSQFSGSDET. The CDR3 in full is CASSQFSGSDETQYF.

Concerning this clone: The observed sequence ends 3 residues before the CDR3 terminus, with the missing tail filled in from the germline J gene. The J gene is TRBJ2-5, the V gene TRBV6-1, with TRBD1 matching over 8 bases. Germline CDR1 reads MNHNS; CDR2 reads SASEGT. The CDR3 has 14 amino acids. The V gene end was trimmed by 2 bases and the J gene end by 4 bases; junction bases not matched to a gene: 3. CDR3 sequence: CASSEIDRGETQYF. CDR3 bases read: TGTGCCAGCAGTGAAATCGACAGGGGAGAGACC.

Note on this clone: From the germline J gene comes the end of the CDR3, since the read stops 3 residues before it. V gene TRBV30 combines with J gene TRBJ1-4, with D hard to call. The CDR3 has 14 residues. Germline CDR1 is GTSNPN and CDR2 is SVGIG (reference sequence). Trimming cost V 0 bases and J 4 bases, with 9 bases left between them. CDR3 bases read: TGTGCCTGGAGTGTAAAACAGTTTAATGAAAAA. Encoded protein: CAWSVKQFNEK. The CDR3 in its entirety is CAWSVKQFNEKLFF.

Points on this clone: Read sequence stops 3 residues before the CDR3 end, and the germline J gene provides the missing end. This chain connects TRBV7-9 to TRBJ2-7; perhaps TRBD1 as D (5 bases). Per the germline V gene, CDR1 is SEHNR and CDR2 is FQNEAQ (reference sequence). The CDR3 loop spans 12 amino acids. V shed 8 bases and J shed 2 bases, with 10 bases lying between them. The CDR3 region is CASGAVTYEQYF. The DNA read from the CDR3 is TGTGCCAGCGGGGCAGTAACCTACGAG.

To note about this clone: The sequence runs out 3 residues before the end of the CDR3; the remainder is reconstructed from the germline J gene. The chain has TRBV7-1 and TRBJ2-1, with TRBD2 matching 9 bases. TRBV7-1 is given ORF status, its function remaining uncertain. CDR3 length: 21 residues. The V gene end was trimmed by 3 bases and the J gene end by 4 bases; junction bases not matched to a gene: 22. The sequenced part of the CDR3 DNA is TGTGCCAGCAGCTCCACACGATGGGGACTAGCTCGCACCCGACAATACAATGAG. Amino acid sequence: CASSSTRWGLARTRQYNE. The full CDR3 protein is CASSSTRWGLARTRQYNEQFF.

In regard to this clone: With the read ending 3 residues before the CDR3 end, the germline J gene is used to fill in that end. V is TRBV5-1 and J is TRBJ2-2, with D unresolved. The V gene lost 4 bases and the J gene lost 4 bases, with 11 bases spanning the gap. Germline V lookup: CDR1 SGHRS, CDR2 YFSETQ. The CDR3 runs to 14 residues. CDR3 amino acids: CASSGPGGTGELFF. The part of the CDR3 DNA that was read is TGCGCCAGCAGCGGCCCGGGTGGCACCGGGGAG.

Concerning this clone: The read ends 3 residues shy of where the CDR3 ends; the end is completed using the germline J gene. The chain has TRBV18 and TRBJ2-7; D is perhaps TRBD2 (6 bases). V was shortened by 3 bases and J by 6 bases, with 12 bases between the two germline ends. This CDR3 contains 13 residues. CDR1 KGHSH and CDR2 LQKENI come from the germline V gene. The covered CDR3 bases are TGTGCCAGCTCACCGGGACTCCCGACCGAG. Its translation: CASSPGLPTE. The whole CDR3 sequence is CASSPGLPTEQYF.

Points on this clone: The read falls 3 residues short of the CDR3 end, and the missing part is taken from the germline J gene. The rearrangement links TRBV18 to TRBJ1-1; D call uncertain. The germline gives CDR1 KGHSH, CDR2 LQKENI. Trimming removed 3 bases at V and 2 bases at J, with 7 bases between. The CDR3 length is 13 residues. The CDR3 DNA, read in part, is TGTGCCAGCTCACCCGGGGTTAACACTGAA. This gives the protein CASSPGVNTE. The whole CDR3 sequence is CASSPGVNTEAFF.

The sequenced part of the CDR3 DNA is TGTGCCAGCAGCTTAGCGGACAGGGCGGCCTACAATGAG. This gives the protein CASSLADRAAYNE. The CDR3 in full is CASSLADRAAYNEQFF. J is TRBJ2-1 and V is TRBV7-2, with 8 bases lining up with TRBD1. The read terminates 3 residues before the CDR3 end, so the remaining end is supplied by the germline J gene. Germline loops: CDR1 SGHTA, CDR2 FQGNSA. This CDR3 spans 16 amino acids. J lost 2 bases, V lost 0 bases, and 3 bases had no gene match.

As concerns this clone: Read data end 3 residues before the CDR3 end; the end is taken from the germline J gene. J is TRBJ2-6 and V is TRBV5-1, with D perhaps TRBD1 (5 bases). Germline CDR1 SGHRS, CDR2 YFSETQ. V was shortened by 3 bases and J by 0 bases, with 10 bases between the two germline ends. The CDR3 totals 16 residues. CDR3 amino acids: CASSSQGNSGANVLTF. The CDR3 bases that were read are TGCGCCAGCAGCTCTCAGGGTAACTCTGGGGCCAACGTC. Full variable domain (rest looked up from reference TRBV5-1 and TRBJ2-6): KAGVTQTPRYLIKTRGQQVTLSCSPISGHRSVSWYQQTPGQGLQFLFEYFSETQRNKGNFPGRFSGRQFSNSRSEMNVSTLELGDSALYLCASSSQGNSGANVLTFGAGSRLTVL.

Turning to this clone: The sequence runs out 3 residues before the end of the CDR3; the remainder is reconstructed from the germline J gene. The chain combines TRBV2 with TRBJ1-6; perhaps TRBD1 as D (5 bases). The ends were cut back, 6 bases at V and 10 bases at J, with 19 bases in the middle. The CDR3 runs to 15 residues. CDR1 is SNHLY and CDR2 is FYNNEI in the germline V gene. CDR3 protein: CASSSSGGRGSPLHF. Incomplete CDR3 DNA: TGTGCCAGCAGCTCCTCGGGGGGGAGAGGATCACCC.

A note on this clone: The CDR3 extends 3 residues past the end of the read, so its final part is completed from the germline J gene. This chain uses TRBV6-1 with TRBJ2-2; D is possibly TRBD1 (6 bases). CDR3 length equals 18 residues. The germline V gene has CDR1 MNHNS and CDR2 SASEGT. V was trimmed by 0 bases and J by 0 bases, leaving 14 bases between them. The chain's CDR3 is CASSEALMGAANTGELFF. The covered CDR3 bases are TGTGCCAGCAGTGAAGCGCTCATGGGGGCGGCGAACACCGGGGAG.

Details on this clone: Read data end 3 residues before the CDR3 end; the end is taken from the germline J gene. The chain carries TRBV20-1 and TRBJ1-5; the D is unclear. CDR3 size: 15 residues. CDR1 is DFQATT and CDR2 is SNEGSKA in the germline V gene (reference sequence). Trimming stripped 1 base from V and 2 bases from J, with 12 bases between. CDR3 bases read: TGCAGTGCTAGAGTGGCAGCGGGAGGCAATCAGCCC. This gives the protein CSARVAAGGNQP. The entire CDR3 protein reads CSARVAAGGNQPQHF.

Remarks on this clone: The read stops 3 residues short of the end of the CDR3; the missing end is completed from the germline J gene. V is TRBV20-1 and J is TRBJ2-5; 8 bases are shared with TRBD2. Germline V gives CDR1 DFQATT, CDR2 SNEGSKA (reference sequence). This CDR3 comprises 15 residues. V was clipped by 0 bases and J by 5 bases; unmatched bases: 8. The sequenced part of the CDR3 DNA is TGCAGTGCTAGAGATGGTTCGGGGGGGGCGGAGACC. This encodes CSARDGSGGAET. The complete CDR3 reads CSARDGSGGAETQYF.

Details on this clone: The CDR3 is cut off 3 residues early in the read; its end comes from the germline J gene. The chain couples TRBV19 to TRBJ2-5; 7 bases are shared with TRBD2. The junction had 6 bases not matched to a gene; V was cut back by 3 bases and J by 2 bases. Germline V gene lookup returns CDR1 LNHDA and CDR2 SQIVND (reference sequence). CDR3 length: 15 amino acids. The part of the CDR3 DNA that was read is TGTGCCAGTAGTATCGGCTCGCGGGGGCAAGAGACC. This codes for CASSIGSRGQET. The complete CDR3 sequence is CASSIGSRGQETQYF. The complete variable domain, with remaining parts taken from reference TRBV19 and TRBJ2-5, reads DGGITQSPKYLFRKEGQNVTLSCEQNLNHDAMYWYRQDPGQGLRLIYYSQIVNDFQKGDIAEGYSVSREKKESFPLTVTSAQKNPTAFYLCASSIGSRGQETQYFGPGTRLLVL.

About this clone itself: The CDR3 end is not reached by the read, which stops 3 residues before it; the germline J gene fills it in. V is TRBV14 and J is TRBJ2-3; 8 bases match TRBD2. Per the germline V gene, CDR1 is SGHDN and CDR2 is FVKESK. V dropped 6 bases and J dropped 0; count of bases not matched to a gene: 14. The CDR3 has 18 amino acids. The CDR3 bases that were read are TGTGCCAGCAGTTTCGGGCTAGCGGGCAGCCATAGCACAGATACG. Protein: CASSFGLAGSHSTDT. The whole CDR3 sequence is CASSFGLAGSHSTDTQYF. Looking up the rest from reference TRBV14 and TRBJ2-3 gives the full variable domain: EAGVTQFPSHSVIEKGQTVTLRCDPISGHDNLYWYRRVMGKEIKFLLHFVKESKQDESGMPNNRFLAERTGGTYSTLKVQPAELEDSGVYFCASSFGLAGSHSTDTQYFGPGTRLTVL.

Concerning this clone: The CDR3 end falls 3 residues outside the read, so it is completed with the germline J gene. V usage is TRBV30 and J usage is TRBJ1-3; D is unresolved. Germline V CDR1 and CDR2: GTSNPN, SVGIG (reference sequence). This CDR3 contains 12 residues. The CDR3 region is CAWSRIGRAIYF. CDR3 DNA (partial): TGTGCCTGGAGTCGAATCGGTCGGGCC.